Following are 25 T cell receptor beta chains from one sample sequenced in a study of OX40 agonist ivuxolimab in advanced cancers. Method: immunoSEQ multiplex PCR; TCRdb's copy keeps in-frame clones and lacks some. The sample consists of around 58,000 clones, about 89% of them appearing once. The source material was CD4+ or CD8+ T cells sorted from blood, sampled in a trial of the OX40 agonist ivuxolimab. The receptors here all came from an adult with an advanced solid tumor such as melanoma, head and neck, liver or kidney cancer.

The V call is TRBV4-1, the J call TRBJ2-7, with D tentatively TRBD1 (5 bases). V was trimmed by 3 bases and J by 3 bases, leaving 12 bases between them. CDR1 MGHRA and CDR2 YSYEKL come from the germline V gene. This CDR3 comprises 14 residues. CDR3 in DNA: TGCGCCAGCAGCCACCCCGACAGAGACTACGAGCAGTACTTC. Protein sequence: CASSHPDRDYEQYF.

In this sample, this clone turned up once. This chain uses TRBV5-8 with TRBJ2-4, with 12 bases aligning to TRBD1. The CDR3 runs to 16 residues. The V gene end was trimmed by 4 bases and the J gene end by 8 bases; junction bases not matched to a gene: 10. The V gene's germline CDR1 is SGHTS and CDR2 YDEGEE. The CDR3 loop is CASSRGQGAIADIQYF. In DNA, the CDR3 is TGTGCCAGCAGCCGGGGACAGGGGGCGATTGCGGACATTCAGTACTTC.

The V call is TRBV5-1, the J call TRBJ2-7; possibly TRBD1 for D (5 bases). The V gene lost 0 bases and the J gene lost 7 bases, with 14 bases spanning the gap. This CDR3 is built from 14 residues. From germline, CDR1 is SGHRS and CDR2 YFSETQ. The CDR3 spells CASSLEQAPGEQYF. The DNA of the CDR3 is TGCGCCAGCAGCTTGGAACAGGCCCCTGGGGAGCAGTACTTC.

The genes are TRBV18 and TRBJ1-2; TRBD1 is a possible D gene (5 bases). Germline V gene lookup returns CDR1 KGHSH and CDR2 LQKENI. This CDR3 is built from 15 residues. V was pared by 3 bases and J by 5 bases, with 16 bases between. CDR3 nucleotide sequence: TGTGCCAGCTCACCGGGGTCGGGACCTAGGTATGGCTACACCTTC. Protein: CASSPGSGPRYGYTF.

A remark on this clone: The junction and the germline gene differ at one end; a read error may be behind it. The rearrangement links TRBV7-6 to TRBJ2-3; D not certain. This CDR3 is 14 amino acids long. The germline gives CDR1 SGHVS, CDR2 FNYEAQ. The CDR3 coding sequence is TGTGCCAGCAGCATAGCAGCCGGCACAGATACGCAGTATTTT. Translating gives CASSIAAGTDTQYF.

The V gene is TRBV30, the J gene TRBJ2-2, with 8 bases matching TRBD2. V dropped 2 bases and J dropped 2; count of bases not matched to a gene: 10. The germline V gene encodes CDR1 GTSNPN and CDR2 SVGIG (reference sequence). The CDR3 has 17 amino acids. CDR3 sequence (DNA): TGTGCCTGGAGTCTAATCTCTACTAGCGGCAACACCGGGGAGCTGTTTTTT. It encodes CAWSLISTSGNTGELFF.

The rearrangement links TRBV20-1 to TRBJ2-7, with D unclear. The CDR3 is 11 residues long. Per the germline V gene, CDR1 is DFQATT and CDR2 is SNEGSKA (reference sequence). V was pared by 6 bases and J by 3 bases, with 9 bases between. The CDR3 spells CSASGNYEQYF. The CDR3 region has the DNA TGCAGTGCCTCCGGTAACTACGAGCAGTACTTC.

J is TRBJ2-5 and V is TRBV19; 8 nucleotides match TRBD1. This CDR3 is 14 amino acids long. Germline values: CDR1 LNHDA, CDR2 SQIVND (reference sequence). V was clipped by 3 bases and J by 5 bases; unmatched bases: 5. The CDR3 nucleotides are TGTGCCAGTAGTATGACAGGGGTTGTGGAGACCCAGTACTTC. This sequence encodes CASSMTGVVETQYF.

The chain carries TRBV11-2 and TRBJ2-3; 12 bases line up with TRBD2. CDR3 length equals 15 residues. Germline lookup yields CDR1 SGHAT and CDR2 FQNNGV. The V and J ends lost 4 bases and 3 bases, in that order; junction bases with no gene match: 2. The CDR3, as DNA: TGTGCCAGCAGCTCCGGACTAGCGGGGACAGATACGCAGTATTTT. Its translation is CASSSGLAGTDTQYF.

This chain links TRBV4-1 with TRBJ2-5, with D perhaps TRBD2 (6 bases). V was cut by 5 bases and J by 5 bases, with 18 bases left in between. Germline loops: CDR1 MGHRA, CDR2 YSYEKL. The CDR3 covers 15 residues. The CDR3 loop reads CASSTRGSSRETQYF. CDR3 nucleotide sequence: TGCGCCAGCAGCACCCGGGGGAGTTCGAGGGAGACCCAGTACTTC.

Only one count was recorded for this clone. The genes are TRBV6-5 and TRBJ1-5; 7 bases are a match to TRBD1. With 8 bases clipped from V and 1 base from J, the junction kept 2 bases outside the gene matches. In germline, CDR1 is MNHEY, CDR2 SVGAGI. CDR3 length: 13 amino acids. Here the CDR3 reads CASRGQSNQPQHF. Here the CDR3 DNA reads TGTGCCAGCCGGGGACAGAGCAATCAGCCCCAGCATTTT.

This sequence joins TRBV19 and TRBJ1-5; D unclear. In germline, CDR1 is LNHDA, CDR2 SQIVND (reference sequence). V lost 5 bases, J lost 10 bases, and 18 bases lay in between. The CDR3 sequence is 14 residues long. The CDR3 region is CASSVSDGRGPQHF. CDR3 DNA sequence: TGTGCCAGTAGTGTAAGCGACGGCCGTGGACCCCAGCATTTT.

This chain links TRBV27 with TRBJ2-7; D is perhaps TRBD1 (6 bases). Germline lookup yields CDR1 MNHEY and CDR2 SMNVEV (reference sequence). The CDR3 is made up of 14 amino acids. Trimming cost V 8 bases and J 2 bases, with 16 bases left between them. The CDR3 spells CASAKGVWPYEQYF. CDR3 bases: TGTGCCAGCGCCAAGGGGGTTTGGCCCTACGAGCAGTACTTC.

The rearrangement uses TRBV7-3 and TRBJ2-7, with 8 nucleotides matching TRBD1. The CDR3 runs 13 residues. Germline V gene data show CDR1 as SGHTA and CDR2 as FQGTGA. V lost 5 bases to trimming and J lost 4 bases; unmatched junction nucleotides: 4. Written as DNA, the CDR3 is TGTGCCAGCAGCCGGGACAGGAGTTACGAGCAGTACTTC. Translated: CASSRDRSYEQYF.

This chain connects TRBV9 to TRBJ2-3; TRBD2 matches 7 bases. CDR3 length: 15 amino acids. The V gene end was trimmed by 4 bases and the J gene end by 4 bases; junction bases not matched to a gene: 9. Germline V gene sequence: CDR1 SGDLS, CDR2 YYNGEE. The CDR3 DNA is TGTGCCAGCAGCCCCCGGGGCGGGGGACCAGATACGCAGTATTTT. Its protein product is CASSPRGGGPDTQYF.

The rearrangement links TRBV11-2 to TRBJ2-7, with 8 positions matching TRBD1. The trim removed 5 bases at V and 5 bases at J, leaving 2 bases unmatched. CDR1 and CDR2 from the germline V gene are SGHAT and FQNNGV. The CDR3 has 12 residues. In DNA, the CDR3 is TGTGCCAGCAGCCGGACAGGGAACGAGCAGTACTTC. The encoded protein is CASSRTGNEQYF.

The J gene is TRBJ1-1, the V gene TRBV6-6; D unclear. This CDR3 is built from 12 residues. V lost 6 bases and J lost 5, with 10 bases in between. The germline V gene encodes CDR1 MNHNY and CDR2 SVGAGI (reference sequence). CDR3 in amino acids: CASSRIRTEAFF. As DNA, the CDR3 is TGTGCCAGCAGCCGCATTCGGACTGAAGCTTTCTTT.

The V and J genes are TRBV25-1 and TRBJ1-1; 7 bases map to TRBD1. V shed 5 bases, J shed 0 bases, and the junction held 9 bases outside the gene matches. This CDR3 has 16 residues. Germline V gene lookup returns CDR1 MGHDK and CDR2 SYGVNS. CDR3 region: CASSRHLTGVNTEAFF. The CDR3 bases are TGTGCCAGCAGTAGACACCTAACAGGGGTGAACACTGAAGCTTTCTTT.

The chain couples TRBV5-1 to TRBJ2-7, with 8 bases that match TRBD1. J gave up 6 bases and V 3 bases, and 8 bases lay outside the gene matches. This CDR3 contains 14 residues. The germline V gene has CDR1 SGHRS and CDR2 YFSETQ. This CDR3 reads CASSSDRVFFEQYF. DNA of the CDR3: TGCGCCAGCAGCTCGGACAGGGTATTCTTCGAGCAGTACTTC. Full variable domain (rest looked up from reference TRBV5-1 and TRBJ2-7): KAGVTQTPRYLIKTRGQQVTLSCSPISGHRSVSWYQQTPGQGLQFLFEYFSETQRNKGNFPGRFSGRQFSNSRSEMNVSTLELGDSALYLCASSSDRVFFEQYFGPGTRLTVT.

The genes are TRBV28 and TRBJ1-1; TRBD1 agrees at 8 bases. V lost 7 bases and J lost 3; bases outside the gene matches: 7. Germline CDR1 and CDR2: MDHEN and SYDVKM. The CDR3 has 14 amino acids. Here the CDR3 reads CASKSGGVYTEAFF. For the CDR3, the DNA is TGTGCCAGCAAGTCAGGGGGCGTCTACACTGAAGCTTTCTTT. The full variable domain, with the rest looked up from reference TRBV28 and TRBJ1-1, is DVKVTQSSRYLVKRTGEKVFLECVQDMDHENMFWYRQDPGLGLRLIYFSYDVKMKEKGDIPEGYSVSREKKERFSLILESASTNQTSMYLCASKSGGVYTEAFFGQGTRLTVV.

The chain employs TRBV5-5 and TRBJ2-7; D ambiguous. Trimming shortened V by 5 bases and J by 3 bases, and 9 bases separated the two germline ends. Germline loops: CDR1 SGHKS, CDR2 YYEKEE (reference sequence). The CDR3 is 12 residues long. For the CDR3, the DNA is TGTGCCAGCAGTCCCCTGGGCTACGAGCAGTACTTC. Its protein is CASSPLGYEQYF.

The chain recombines TRBV7-9 with TRBJ2-3; tentatively, D is TRBD2 (6 bases). This CDR3 has 12 amino acids. The ends were cut back, 5 bases at V and 6 bases at J, with 9 bases in the middle. Germline V lookup: CDR1 SEHNR, CDR2 FQNEAQ (reference sequence). CDR3 sequence: CASSPRGDTQYF. CDR3 nucleotides: TGTGCCAGCAGCCCCCGGGGGGATACGCAGTATTTT.

This chain uses TRBV28 with TRBJ2-4; 8 bases map to TRBD1. There are 14 residues in the CDR3. The J segment lost 5 bases and the V segment lost 5 bases, leaving 5 bases of the junction unmatched. The V gene's germline CDR1 is MDHEN and CDR2 SYDVKM. CDR3: CASSRSGGQNIQYF. The CDR3 nucleotides are TGTGCCAGCAGTAGATCAGGGGGCCAAAACATTCAGTACTTC.

Note on this clone: The sample has other DNA sequences that encode this CDR3 too. V gene TRBV27 combines with J gene TRBJ1-5; D perhaps matches TRBD1 (5 bases). Between the trimmed V and J ends, which lost 2 bases and 0 bases, there was a span of 8 bases. Looked up from germline, CDR1 is MNHEY and CDR2 is SMNVEV (reference sequence). The CDR3 runs to 15 residues. CDR3 bases: TGTGCCAGCAGTTTAGGGGGATATAGCAATCAGCCCCAGCATTTT. Protein sequence: CASSLGGYSNQPQHF.

The chain uses TRBV9 and TRBJ1-3; D not certain. The CDR3 covers 14 residues. V was cut by 0 bases and J by 0 bases, with 4 bases left in between. Germline CDR1 and CDR2: SGDLS and YYNGEE. The CDR3 DNA reads TGTGCCAGCAGCGTAGGCAACTCTGGAAACACCATATATTTT. Amino acids: CASSVGNSGNTIYF.